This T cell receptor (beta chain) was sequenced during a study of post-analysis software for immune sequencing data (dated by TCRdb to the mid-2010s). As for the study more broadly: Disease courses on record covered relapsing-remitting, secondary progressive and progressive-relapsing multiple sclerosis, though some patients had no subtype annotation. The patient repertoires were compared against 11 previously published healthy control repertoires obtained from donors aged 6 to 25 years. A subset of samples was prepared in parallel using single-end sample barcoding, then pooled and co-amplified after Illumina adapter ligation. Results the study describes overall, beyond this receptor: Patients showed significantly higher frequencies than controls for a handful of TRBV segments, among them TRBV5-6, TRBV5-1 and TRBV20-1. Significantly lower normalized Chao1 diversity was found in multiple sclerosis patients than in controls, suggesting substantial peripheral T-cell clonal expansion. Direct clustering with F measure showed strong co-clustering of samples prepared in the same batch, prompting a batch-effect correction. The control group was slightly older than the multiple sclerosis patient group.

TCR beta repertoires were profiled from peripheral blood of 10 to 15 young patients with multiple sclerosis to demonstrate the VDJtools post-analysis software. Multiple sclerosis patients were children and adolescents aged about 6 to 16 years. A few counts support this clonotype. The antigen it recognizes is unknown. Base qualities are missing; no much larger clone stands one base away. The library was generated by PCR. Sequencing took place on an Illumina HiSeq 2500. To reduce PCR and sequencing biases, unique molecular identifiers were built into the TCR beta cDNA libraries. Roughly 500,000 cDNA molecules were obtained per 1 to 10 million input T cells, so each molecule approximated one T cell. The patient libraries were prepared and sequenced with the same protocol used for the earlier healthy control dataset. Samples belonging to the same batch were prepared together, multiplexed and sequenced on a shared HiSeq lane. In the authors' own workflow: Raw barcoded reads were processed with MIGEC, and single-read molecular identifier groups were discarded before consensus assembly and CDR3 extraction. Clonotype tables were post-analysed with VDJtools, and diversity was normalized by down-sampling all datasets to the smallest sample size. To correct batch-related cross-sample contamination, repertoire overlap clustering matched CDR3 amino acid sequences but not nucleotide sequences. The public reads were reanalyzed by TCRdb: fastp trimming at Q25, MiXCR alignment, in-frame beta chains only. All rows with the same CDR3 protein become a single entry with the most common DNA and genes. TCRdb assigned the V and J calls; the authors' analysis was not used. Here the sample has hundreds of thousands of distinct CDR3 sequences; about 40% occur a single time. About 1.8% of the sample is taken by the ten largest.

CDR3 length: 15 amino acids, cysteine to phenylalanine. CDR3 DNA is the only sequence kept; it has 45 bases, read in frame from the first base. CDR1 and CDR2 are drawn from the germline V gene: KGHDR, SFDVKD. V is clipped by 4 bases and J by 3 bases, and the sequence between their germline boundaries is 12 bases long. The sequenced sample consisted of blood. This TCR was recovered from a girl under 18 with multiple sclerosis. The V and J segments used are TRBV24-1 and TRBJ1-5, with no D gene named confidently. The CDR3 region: CATSDPTTLNQPQHF. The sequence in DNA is TGTGCCACCAGTGACCCGACCACCCTCAATCAGCCCCAGCATTTT.